Each of the 13 T cell receptor beta chains below was sequenced from the same sample in a study of cytomegalovirus exposure and HLA in healthy donors. It was with 60 Vbeta and 13 Jbeta primers that the PCR ran. Method: immunoSEQ multiplex PCR; TCRdb's copy keeps in-frame clones and lacks some. The data hold over 100,000 clones, with over 8% observed a single time. The sample consisted of PBMCs. The receptors were gathered from a man between 40 and 49 years old in good health and CMV-seronegative.

The V gene is TRBV2, the J gene TRBJ2-3; the match to TRBD2 covers 8 bases. V shed 9 bases and J 0 bases; nucleotides not matched to a gene: 5. The CDR3 consists of 14 residues. Germline-derived CDR1 and CDR2 are SNHLY and FYNNEI. The CDR3 sequence is CASQRGPSTDTQYF. In DNA, the CDR3 is TGTGCCAGTCAGCGGGGGCCGAGCACAGATACGCAGTATTTT.

This clone appeared a few times. At one end the junction does not follow the germline gene, possibly because of a read error. The V call is TRBV4-1, the J call TRBJ1-1, with a possible D match to TRBD1 (5 bases). The CDR3 has 14 residues. Per germline, CDR1 MGHRA and CDR2 YSYEKL. The CDR3 DNA reads as TGCGCCAGCAGCCAAGCAGGGATGAACACTGAAGCTTCCTTT. Its protein product is CASSQAGMNTEASF.

This clone has a handful of counts. The chain carries TRBV10-1 and TRBJ2-1; 9 bases map to TRBD2. The CDR3 runs to 14 residues. The junction had 5 bases not matched to a gene; V was cut back by 4 bases and J by 7 bases. CDR1 and CDR2 from the germline V gene are WNHNN and SYGVQD (reference sequence). The CDR3 is CASSVSRGGNEQFF. The CDR3 DNA follows: TGCGCCAGCAGTGTTTCGCGGGGGGGTAATGAGCAGTTCTTC.

This clone came up a few times. The chain combines TRBV19 with TRBJ2-5, with 9 bases that match TRBD1. V was pared by 9 bases and J by 5 bases, with 7 bases of the junction left unmatched. The CDR3 is 13 residues long. Germline V gene lookup returns CDR1 LNHDA and CDR2 SQIVND (reference sequence). In DNA form, the CDR3 reads TGTGCCAGCATAGGGACAGGGAGGGAGACCCAGTACTTC. It specifies CASIGTGRETQYF.

This clone was seen a handful of times. The rearrangement links TRBV4-1 to TRBJ2-7, with 7 bases matching TRBD1. This CDR3 has 15 residues. Trimming at V came to 0 bases and at J to 6 bases, leaving 8 bases not matched to a gene. The germline CDR1 and CDR2 sequences are MGHRA and YSYEKL. The DNA of the CDR3 is TGCGCCAGCAGCCAAGAAGGCAGGGGGATTCGCGAGCAGTACTTC. It encodes CASSQEGRGIREQYF.

V is TRBV29-1 and J is TRBJ1-3, with TRBD1 matching over 7 bases. V was pared by 7 bases and J by 2 bases, with 5 bases of the junction left unmatched. The CDR3 length is 13 residues. CDR1 is SQVTM and CDR2 is ANQGSEA in the germline V gene. CDR3 sequence: CSAGQEAGNTIYF. CDR3 DNA sequence: TGCAGCGCAGGACAGGAAGCTGGAAACACCATATATTTT.

This clone was counted between two and nine times. This sequence joins TRBV2 and TRBJ1-2, with D possibly matching TRBD1 (6 bases). The CDR3 is made up of 15 amino acids. The V gene's germline CDR1 is SNHLY and CDR2 FYNNEI. V was clipped by 7 bases and J by 0 bases, with 15 bases between them. The CDR3 sequence is CASTMTGQANYGYTF. The CDR3 region has the DNA TGTGCCAGCACCATGACAGGTCAAGCTAACTATGGCTACACCTTC.

V is TRBV6-6 and J is TRBJ2-2, with D tentatively TRBD2 (7 bases). V was clipped by 6 bases and J by 1 base, with 15 bases between them. Germline CDR1 MNHNY, CDR2 SVGAGI (reference sequence). The CDR3 is 16 residues long. CDR3 sequence reads: CASSPRGAENTGELFF. The CDR3 DNA sequence: TGTGCCAGCAGCCCTCGGGGGGCGGAGAACACCGGGGAGCTGTTTTTT.

This clone was picked up a small number of times. The chain links TRBV18 to TRBJ1-5; no clear D. V was trimmed by 3 bases and J by 5 bases, leaving 8 bases between them. Looked up from germline, CDR1 is KGHSH and CDR2 is LQKENI. The CDR3 totals 13 residues. This CDR3 reads CASSPTTDQPQHF. The CDR3 nucleotides read TGTGCCAGCTCACCCACTACGGATCAGCCCCAGCATTTT.

The V gene is TRBV9, the J gene TRBJ1-1, with D unclear. The CDR3 sequence is 13 residues long. Trimming shortened V by 3 bases and J by 2 bases, and 8 bases separated the two germline ends. Looked up from germline, CDR1 is SGDLS and CDR2 is YYNGEE. Here the CDR3 reads CASSAYINTEAFF. In nucleotides, the CDR3 is TGTGCCAGCAGCGCTTACATAAACACTGAAGCTTTCTTT.

CDR3 in DNA: TGCAGCGTTGGAAGGGACAGGGGCACTGAGCAGTTCTTC. It translates to CSVGRDRGTEQFF. The chain employs TRBV29-1 and TRBJ2-1; 10 bases agree with TRBD1. Germline V CDR1 and CDR2: SQVTM, ANQGSEA. The CDR3 has 13 residues. J was trimmed by 9 bases and V by 4 bases; bases with no gene match: 6.

This clone occurred a few times. This chain joins TRBV9 and TRBJ2-2; D may be TRBD2 (5 bases). The V gene's germline CDR1 is SGDLS and CDR2 YYNGEE. V was clipped by 5 bases and J by 2 bases, with 10 bases between them. The CDR3 contains 14 residues. In nucleotides, the CDR3 is TGTGCCAGCAGTAAGGACTTCAACACCGGGGAGCTGTTTTTT. Amino acids: CASSKDFNTGELFF.

This clone appeared a few times. The V call is TRBV4-2, the J call TRBJ1-2; D might be TRBD1 (6 bases). Per the germline V gene, CDR1 is LGHNA and CDR2 is YNFKEQ. This CDR3 region has 16 residues. Trimming removed 0 bases at V and 4 bases at J, with 15 bases between. The CDR3 loop reads CASSQEADSRGYGYTF. In DNA form, the CDR3 reads TGTGCCAGCAGCCAAGAGGCGGACAGTCGTGGCTATGGCTACACCTTC.